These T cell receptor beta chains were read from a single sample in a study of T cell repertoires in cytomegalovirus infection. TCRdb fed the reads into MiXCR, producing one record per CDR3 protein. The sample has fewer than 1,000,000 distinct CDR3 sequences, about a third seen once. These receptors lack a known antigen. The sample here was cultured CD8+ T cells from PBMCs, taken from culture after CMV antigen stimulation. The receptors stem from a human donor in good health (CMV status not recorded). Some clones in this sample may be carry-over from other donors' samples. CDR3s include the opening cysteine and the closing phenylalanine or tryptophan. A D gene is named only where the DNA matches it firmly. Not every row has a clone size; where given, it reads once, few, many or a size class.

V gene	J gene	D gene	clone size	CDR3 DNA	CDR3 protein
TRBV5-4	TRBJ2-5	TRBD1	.	TGTGCCAGCAGCACGGGACAGGGGAGACAAGAGACCCAGTACTTC	CASSTGQGRQETQYF
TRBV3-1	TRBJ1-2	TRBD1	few	TGTGCCAGCAGCCAAGTTGGAGGGGACAGCTATGGCTACACCTTC	CASSQVGGDSYGYTF
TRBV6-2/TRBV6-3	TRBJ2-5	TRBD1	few	TGTGCCAGCAGTTATCTAGGACAGGGCCGCCAAGAGACCCAGTACTTC	CASSYLGQGRQETQYF
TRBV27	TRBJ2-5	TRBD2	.	TGTGCCAGCAGAGACGGGGGGTTGTTGGAGACCCAGTACTTC	CASRDGGLLETQYF
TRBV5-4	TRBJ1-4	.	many	TGTGCCAGCAGGAACGAGAAGGAAAAACTGTTTTTT	CASRNEKEKLFF
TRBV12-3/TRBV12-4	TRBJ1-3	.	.	TGTGCCAGCAGTCCAGGGACGCCTGGAAACACCATATATTTT	CASSPGTPGNTIYF
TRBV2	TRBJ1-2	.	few	TGTGCCAGCAGTGAAGAAAGCGTTTATGGCTACACCTTC	CASSEESVYGYTF
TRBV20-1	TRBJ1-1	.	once	TGCAGTGCTAGAGATATGTTTGGGGGGAACACTGAAGCTTTCTTT	CSARDMFGGNTEAFF
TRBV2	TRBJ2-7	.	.	TGTGCCAGCAGAGCCGATGGGGGACTGAGCTACGAGCAGTACTTC	CASRADGGLSYEQYF
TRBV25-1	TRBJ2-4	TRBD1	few	TGTGCCAGCAGTGAAAGAGGACAGGATAAGTTAGCCAAAAACATTCAGTACTTC	CASSERGQDKLAKNIQYF
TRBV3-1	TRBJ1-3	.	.	TGTGCCAGCAGCCGAGAAGACAGCTCTGGAAACACCATATATTTT	CASSREDSSGNTIYF
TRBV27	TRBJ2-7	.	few	TGTGCCAGCAGTGCAGGACTCCTCTACGAGCAGTACTTC	CASSAGLLYEQYF
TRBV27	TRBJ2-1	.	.	TGTGCCAGCAGTCACAGACCCTACAATGAGCAGTTCTTC	CASSHRPYNEQFF
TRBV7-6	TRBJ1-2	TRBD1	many	TGTGCCAGCAGCTTAGGAGGACAGGGCCTAAATGGCTACACCTTC	CASSLGGQGLNGYTF
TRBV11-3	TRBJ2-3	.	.	TGTGCCAGCAGCTTAAGTCGGGGGGCCGTAGATACGCAGTATTTT	CASSLSRGAVDTQYF
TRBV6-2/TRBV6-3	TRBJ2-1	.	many	TGTGCCAGCAGTTACTCCTGGAACAATGAGCAGTTCTTC	CASSYSWNNEQFF
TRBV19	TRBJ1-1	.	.	TGTGCCAGTAGTATCGGAGGGGGGACCGAGAACACTGAAGCTTTCTTT	CASSIGGGTENTEAFF
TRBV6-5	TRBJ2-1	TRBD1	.	TGTGCCAGCAGGTCTACAGGGGTGGATGAGCAGTTCTTC	CASRSTGVDEQFF
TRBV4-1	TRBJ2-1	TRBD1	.	TGCGCCAGCAGCCCTGACGACAGGGGCCGTGAGTTCTTC	CASSPDDRGREFF
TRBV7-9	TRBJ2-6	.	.	TGTGCCATCGCGGGGCAGGTTCCCTCTGGGGCCAACGTCCTGACTTTC	CAIAGQVPSGANVLTF
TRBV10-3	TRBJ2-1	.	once	TGTGCCATCACTAAAACAGGTGACAATGAGCAGTTCTTC	CAITKTGDNEQFF
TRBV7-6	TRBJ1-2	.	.	TGTGCCAGCAGCCTAGGCGGGGGCAGGGGCCATGGCTACACCTTC	CASSLGGGRGHGYTF
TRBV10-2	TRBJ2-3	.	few	TGCGCCAGCAAATCGGCGGGGGCCCACACAGATACGCAGTATTTT	CASKSAGAHTDTQYF
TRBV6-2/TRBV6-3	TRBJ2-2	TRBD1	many	TGTGCCAGCAGCTTCGGACAGGGTAGCGCCGGGGAGCTGTTTTTT	CASSFGQGSAGELFF
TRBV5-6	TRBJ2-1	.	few	TGTGCCAGCAGACCTTCTCGGGCTTACAATGAGCAGTTCTTC	CASRPSRAYNEQFF
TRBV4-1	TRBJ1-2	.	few	TGCGCCAGCAGCCAAGGGTATCTGGTATTCTTC	CASSQGYLVFF
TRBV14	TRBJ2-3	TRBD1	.	TGTGCCAGCAGCAGATCCTACAGGGGGCCCGGCACAGATACGCAGTATTTT	CASSRSYRGPGTDTQYF
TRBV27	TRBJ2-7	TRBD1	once	TGTGCCAGCAGAGCCGGGACAGGGGCGGGGGCCGAGCAGTACTTC	CASRAGTGAGAEQYF
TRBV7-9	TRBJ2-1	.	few	TGTGCCAGCAGCACCGCACCCACAAACAATGAGCAGTTCTTC	CASSTAPTNNEQFF
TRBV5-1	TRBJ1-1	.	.	TGTGCCAGCAGCTTGAAGACCTCTTACTACACTGAAGCTTTCTTT	CASSLKTSYYTEAFF
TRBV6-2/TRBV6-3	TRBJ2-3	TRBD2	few	TGTGCCAGCAGTTCCATTAGCGGGGGATTAGGAGATACGCAGTATTTT	CASSSISGGLGDTQYF
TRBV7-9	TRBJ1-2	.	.	TGTGCCAGCCCTTCTGACTATGGCTACACCTTC	CASPSDYGYTF
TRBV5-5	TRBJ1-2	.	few	TGTGCCAGCAGCTTGGGGACCCAGAACTATGGCTACACCTTC	CASSLGTQNYGYTF
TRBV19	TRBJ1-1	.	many	TGTGCCAGTAGTATGACGGTGAACACTGAAGCTTTCTTT	CASSMTVNTEAFF
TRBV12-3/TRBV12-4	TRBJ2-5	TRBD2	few	TGTGCCAGCACCTTTGGGGGGGGGAGAGAGACCCAGTACTTC	CASTFGGGRETQYF